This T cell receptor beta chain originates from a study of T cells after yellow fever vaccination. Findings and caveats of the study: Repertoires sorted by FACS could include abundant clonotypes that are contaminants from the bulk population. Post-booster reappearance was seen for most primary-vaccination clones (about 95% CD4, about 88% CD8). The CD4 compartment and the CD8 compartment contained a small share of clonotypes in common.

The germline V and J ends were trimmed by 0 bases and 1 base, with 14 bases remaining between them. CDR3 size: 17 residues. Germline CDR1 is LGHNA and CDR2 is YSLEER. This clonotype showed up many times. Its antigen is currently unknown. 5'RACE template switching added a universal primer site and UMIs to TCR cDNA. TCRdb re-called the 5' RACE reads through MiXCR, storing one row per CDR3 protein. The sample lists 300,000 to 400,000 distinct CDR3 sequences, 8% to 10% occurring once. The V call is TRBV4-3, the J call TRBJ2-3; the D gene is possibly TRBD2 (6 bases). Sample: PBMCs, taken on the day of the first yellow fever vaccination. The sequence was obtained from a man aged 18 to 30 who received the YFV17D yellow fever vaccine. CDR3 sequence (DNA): TGCGCCAGCAGCCAAGATCCACCCGGCGGGGGCACAGATACGCAGTATTTT. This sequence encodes CASSQDPPGGGTDTQYF.